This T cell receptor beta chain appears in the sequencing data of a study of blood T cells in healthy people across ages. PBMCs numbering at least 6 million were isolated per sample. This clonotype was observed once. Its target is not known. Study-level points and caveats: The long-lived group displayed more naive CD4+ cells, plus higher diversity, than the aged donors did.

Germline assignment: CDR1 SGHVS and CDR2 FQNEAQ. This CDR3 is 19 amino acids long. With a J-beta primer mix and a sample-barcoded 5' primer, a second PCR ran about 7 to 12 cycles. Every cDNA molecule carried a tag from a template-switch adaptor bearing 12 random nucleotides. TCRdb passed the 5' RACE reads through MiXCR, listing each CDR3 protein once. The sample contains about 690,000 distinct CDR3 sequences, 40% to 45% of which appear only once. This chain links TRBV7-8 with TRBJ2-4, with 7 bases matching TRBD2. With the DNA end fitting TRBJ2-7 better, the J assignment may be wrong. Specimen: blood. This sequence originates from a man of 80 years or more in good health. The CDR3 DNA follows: TGTGCCAGCAGCATCGTGGGGATCTTTGGAGCGGGGATACCCTACGAGCAGTACTTC. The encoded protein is CASSIVGIFGAGIPYEQYF.